The source of this T cell receptor beta chain is a study of blood T cell repertoires in COVID-19. The wider study: Researchers got acute and convalescent COVID-19 samples from the United States, Italy and Spain.

CDR3 size: 15 residues. The germline gives CDR1 MNHNY, CDR2 SVGAGI (reference sequence). With 2 bases removed from V and 2 bases from J, the gap between germline ends came to 10 bases. Per the original methods: Estimation of nucleated cell counts relied on the amplification of reference gene primers. Repertoires were generated with immunoSEQ multiplex PCR, while TCRdb's copy carries only in-frame clones and drops some. V, J and clone size are those of that table, while D and trimming were read from the DNA. The sample includes fewer than 250,000 clones, less than 85% of them seen just once. The receptor comes from a woman aged 45-59 years with acute or convalescent COVID-19. This chain joins TRBV6-6 and TRBJ1-5, with TRBD1 as a possible D gene (6 bases). The material sequenced was peripheral blood. This CDR3 reads CASSYRGGRNQPQHF. CDR3 sequence (DNA): TGTGCCAGCAGTTACCGGGGGGGCCGCAATCAGCCCCAGCATTTT.